Below, one T cell receptor beta chain is given with its context. Data came from immunoSEQ multiplex PCR; TCRdb stores just in-frame clones and leaves some out. This sample yields approximately 270,000 clones, of which under 90% are seen a single time; 1.5% to 2% belongs to the top ten. This entry is derived from a study of blood T cell repertoires in COVID-19. Sample: PBMCs or T cells enriched from blood (not recorded which). This receptor was identified in a woman in her sixties who had recovered from COVID-19.

The CDR3 here is CASSQVLAGAGELFF. CDR3 nucleotides: TGTGCCAGCAGCCAAGTACTAGCGGGCGCGGGGGAGCTGTTTTTT. V and J are TRBV3-1 (or the pseudogene TRBV3-2) and TRBJ2-2; the match to TRBD2 covers 9 bases. Germline CDR1 is LGHDT and CDR2 is YNNKEL (reference sequence). This CDR3 region has 15 residues. V shed 1 base, J shed 8 bases, and the junction held 5 bases outside the gene matches.